This TCR beta chain originates from a study of blood T cells in healthy people across ages. The CDR3 is 17 residues long. It was with a sample-barcoded 5' primer and a J-beta primer mix that a second PCR of about 7 to 12 cycles was run. Each CDR3 protein gets one entry after TCRdb re-called the 5' RACE reads with MiXCR. The table lists more than 500,000 distinct CDR3 sequences, roughly a quarter of them singletons. Separately, the same data were catalogued under a study of T cells of mothers and their children.

The rearrangement links TRBV21-1 to TRBJ2-2; TRBD2 is the table's D call and was not checked against the DNA. TRBV21-1 is a recognized pseudogene. The TCR originated in a boy aged 2-9 years in good health. Sequencing input: blood. The CDR3 coding sequence is TGTGCCAGCAGCACCAGGGTTGCGGGAGGGGGCACCGGGGAGCTGTTTTTT. Its translation is CASSTRVAGGGTGELFF.